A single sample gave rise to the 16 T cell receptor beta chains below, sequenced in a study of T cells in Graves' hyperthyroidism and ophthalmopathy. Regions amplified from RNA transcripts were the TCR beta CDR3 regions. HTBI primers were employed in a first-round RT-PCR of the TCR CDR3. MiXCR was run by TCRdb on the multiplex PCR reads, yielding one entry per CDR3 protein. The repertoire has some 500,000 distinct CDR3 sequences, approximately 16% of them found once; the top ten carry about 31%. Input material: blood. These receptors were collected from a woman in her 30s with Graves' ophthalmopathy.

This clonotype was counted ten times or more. The CDR3 coding sequence is TGTGCCAGCATTCAGACGGCCGGGCGTAACTATGGCTACACCTTC. It specifies CASIQTAGRNYGYTF. The chain has TRBV6-2 or TRBV6-3 and TRBJ1-2; D is undetermined. Trimming took 7 bases from V and 1 from J, leaving 16 bases between them. The CDR3 spans 15 residues. The germline gives CDR1 MNHEY, CDR2 SVGEGT.

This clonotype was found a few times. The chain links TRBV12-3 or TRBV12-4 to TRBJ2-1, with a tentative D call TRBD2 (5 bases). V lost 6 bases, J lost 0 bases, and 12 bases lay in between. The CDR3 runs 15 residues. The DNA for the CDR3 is TGTGCCAGCAGCAAATGGGAGAGCTCCTACAATGAGCAGTTCTTC. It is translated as CASSKWESSYNEQFF.

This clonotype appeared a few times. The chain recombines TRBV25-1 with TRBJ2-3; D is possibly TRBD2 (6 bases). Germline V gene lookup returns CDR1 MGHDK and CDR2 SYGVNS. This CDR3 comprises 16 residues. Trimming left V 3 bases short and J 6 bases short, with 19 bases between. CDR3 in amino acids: CASSERGTYLLDTQYF. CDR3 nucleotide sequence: TGTGCCAGCAGTGAGCGGGGCACCTACTTGTTGGATACGCAGTATTTT.

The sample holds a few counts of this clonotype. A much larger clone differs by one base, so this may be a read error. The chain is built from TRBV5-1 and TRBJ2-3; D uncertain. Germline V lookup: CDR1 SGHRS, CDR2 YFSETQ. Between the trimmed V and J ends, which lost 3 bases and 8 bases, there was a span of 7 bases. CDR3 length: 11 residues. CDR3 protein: CASSWDRTQYF. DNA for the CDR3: TGCGCCAGCAGCTGGGATCGTACGCAGTATTTT.

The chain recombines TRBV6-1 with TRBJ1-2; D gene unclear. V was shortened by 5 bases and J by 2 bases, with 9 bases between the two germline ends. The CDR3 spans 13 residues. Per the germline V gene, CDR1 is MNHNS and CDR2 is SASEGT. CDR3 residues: CASSPAKNYGYTF. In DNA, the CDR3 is TGTGCCAGCAGTCCCGCAAAGAACTATGGCTACACCTTC.

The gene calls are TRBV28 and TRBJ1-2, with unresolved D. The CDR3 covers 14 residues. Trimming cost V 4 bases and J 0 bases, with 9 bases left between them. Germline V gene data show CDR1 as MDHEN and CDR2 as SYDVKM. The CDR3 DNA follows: TGTGCCAGCAGTTGGGAACCTTCTAACTATGGCTACACCTTC. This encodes CASSWEPSNYGYTF.

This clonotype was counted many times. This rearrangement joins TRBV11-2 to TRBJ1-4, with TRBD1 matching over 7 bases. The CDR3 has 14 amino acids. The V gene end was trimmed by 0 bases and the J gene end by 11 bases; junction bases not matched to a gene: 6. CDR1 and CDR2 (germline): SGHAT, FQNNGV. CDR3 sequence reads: CASSLEPGTEKLFF. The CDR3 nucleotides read TGTGCCAGCAGCTTAGAACCCGGGACAGAGAAACTGTTTTTT.

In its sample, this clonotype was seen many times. CDR3 DNA: TGTGCCAGCAGCTTAGGAGGACTAGCGGGGAACCGAGCCTACGAGCAGTACTTC. It specifies CASSLGGLAGNRAYEQYF. The chain is built from TRBV7-2 and TRBJ2-7, with 12 bases identical to TRBD2. The J segment lost 2 bases and the V segment lost 1 base, leaving 9 bases of the junction unmatched. CDR3 length: 18 residues. The V gene's germline CDR1 is SGHTA and CDR2 FQGNSA. Variable domain in full (rest from reference TRBV7-2 and TRBJ2-7): GAGVSQSPSNKVTEKGKDVELRCDPISGHTALYWYRQSLGQGLEFLIYFQGNSAPDKSGLPSDRFSAERTGGSVSTLTIQRTQQEDSAVYLCASSLGGLAGNRAYEQYFGPGTRLTVT.

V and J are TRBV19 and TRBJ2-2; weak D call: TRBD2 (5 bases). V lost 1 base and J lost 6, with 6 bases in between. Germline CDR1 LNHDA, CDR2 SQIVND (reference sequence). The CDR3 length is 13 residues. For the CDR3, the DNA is TGTGCCAGTAGTATAGCGAGGGCCGGGGAGCTGTTTTTT. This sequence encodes CASSIARAGELFF.

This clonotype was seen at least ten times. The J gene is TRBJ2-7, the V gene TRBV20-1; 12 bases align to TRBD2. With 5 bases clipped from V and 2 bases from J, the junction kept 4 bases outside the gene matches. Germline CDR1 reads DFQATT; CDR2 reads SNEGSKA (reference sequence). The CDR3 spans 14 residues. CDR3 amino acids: CSAGRTSGTYEQYF. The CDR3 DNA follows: TGCAGTGCTGGCCGGACTAGCGGGACCTACGAGCAGTACTTC.

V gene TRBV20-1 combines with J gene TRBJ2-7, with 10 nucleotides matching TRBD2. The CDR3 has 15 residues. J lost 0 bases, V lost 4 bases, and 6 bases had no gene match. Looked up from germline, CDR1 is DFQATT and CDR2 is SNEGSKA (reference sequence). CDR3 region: CSAMPGLAVSYEQYF. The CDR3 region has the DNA TGCAGTGCTATGCCCGGACTAGCGGTCTCCTACGAGCAGTACTTC.

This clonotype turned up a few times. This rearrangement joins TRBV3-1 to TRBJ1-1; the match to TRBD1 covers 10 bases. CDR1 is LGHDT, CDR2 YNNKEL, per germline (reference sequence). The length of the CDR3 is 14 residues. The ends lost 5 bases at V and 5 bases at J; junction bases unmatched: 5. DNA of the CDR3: TGTGCCAGCAGCGCTTGGACAGGGGGGACTGAAGCTTTCTTT. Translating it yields CASSAWTGGTEAFF.

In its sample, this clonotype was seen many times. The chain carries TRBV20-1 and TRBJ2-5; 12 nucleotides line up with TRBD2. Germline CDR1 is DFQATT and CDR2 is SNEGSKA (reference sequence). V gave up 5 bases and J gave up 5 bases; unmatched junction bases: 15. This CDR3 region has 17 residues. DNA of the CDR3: TGCAGTGCTCGCCGACTAGCGGGAGCCCGCGGTGGTGAGACCCAGTACTTC. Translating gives CSARRLAGARGGETQYF.

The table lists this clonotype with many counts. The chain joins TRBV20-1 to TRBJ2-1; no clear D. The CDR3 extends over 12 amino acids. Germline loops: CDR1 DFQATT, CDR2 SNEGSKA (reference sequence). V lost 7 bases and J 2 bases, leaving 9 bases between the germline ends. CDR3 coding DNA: TGCAGTGTGGGAAGGGCCTACAATGAGCAGTTCTTC. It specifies CSVGRAYNEQFF.

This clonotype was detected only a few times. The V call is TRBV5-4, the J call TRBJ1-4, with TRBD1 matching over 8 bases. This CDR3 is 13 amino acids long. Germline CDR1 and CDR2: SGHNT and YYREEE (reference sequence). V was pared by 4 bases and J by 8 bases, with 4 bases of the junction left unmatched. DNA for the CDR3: TGTGCCAGCAGCACGGACAGGGACGAAAAACTGTTTTTT. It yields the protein CASSTDRDEKLFF.

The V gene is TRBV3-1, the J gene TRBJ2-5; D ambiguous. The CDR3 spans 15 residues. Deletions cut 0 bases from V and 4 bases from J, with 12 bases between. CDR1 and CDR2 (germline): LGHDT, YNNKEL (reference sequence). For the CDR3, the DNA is TGTGCCAGCAGCCAAGATCCTAATCTGGGAGAGACCCAGTACTTC. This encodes CASSQDPNLGETQYF.